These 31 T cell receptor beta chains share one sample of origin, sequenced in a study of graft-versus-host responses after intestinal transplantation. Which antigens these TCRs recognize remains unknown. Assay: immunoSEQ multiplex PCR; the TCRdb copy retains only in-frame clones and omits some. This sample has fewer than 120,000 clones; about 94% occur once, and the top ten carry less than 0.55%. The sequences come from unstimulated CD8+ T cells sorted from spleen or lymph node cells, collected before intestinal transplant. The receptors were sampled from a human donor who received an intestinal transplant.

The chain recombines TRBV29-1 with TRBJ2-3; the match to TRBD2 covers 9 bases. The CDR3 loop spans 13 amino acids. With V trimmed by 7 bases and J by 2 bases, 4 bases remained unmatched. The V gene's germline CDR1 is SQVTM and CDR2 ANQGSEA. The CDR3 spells CSALAGFTDTQYF. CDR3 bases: TGCAGCGCTCTAGCGGGGTTCACAGATACGCAGTATTTT.

The CDR3 nucleotides are TGTGCCAGCAGCCCGGGACTAGCGGGAAACCATGAGCAGTTCTTC. Protein sequence: CASSPGLAGNHEQFF. The chain joins TRBV5-4 to TRBJ2-1; 13 bases line up with TRBD2. The CDR3 runs to 15 residues. J lost 8 bases, V lost 4 bases, and 6 bases had no gene match. Germline lookup yields CDR1 SGHNT and CDR2 YYREEE (reference sequence).

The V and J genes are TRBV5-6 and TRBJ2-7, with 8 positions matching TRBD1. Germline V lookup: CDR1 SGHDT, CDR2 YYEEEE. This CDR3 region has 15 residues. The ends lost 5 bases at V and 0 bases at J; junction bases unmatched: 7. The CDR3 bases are TGTGCCAGCAGTGAAGAGACAGGGGTCTCCTACGAGCAGTACTTC. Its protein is CASSEETGVSYEQYF.

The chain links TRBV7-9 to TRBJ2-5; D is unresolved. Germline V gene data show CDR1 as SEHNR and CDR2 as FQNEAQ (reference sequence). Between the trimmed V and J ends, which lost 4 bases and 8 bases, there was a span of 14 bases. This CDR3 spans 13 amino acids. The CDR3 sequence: CASSSVRQGTQYF. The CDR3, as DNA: TGTGCCAGCAGCTCAGTCAGACAAGGAACCCAGTACTTC.

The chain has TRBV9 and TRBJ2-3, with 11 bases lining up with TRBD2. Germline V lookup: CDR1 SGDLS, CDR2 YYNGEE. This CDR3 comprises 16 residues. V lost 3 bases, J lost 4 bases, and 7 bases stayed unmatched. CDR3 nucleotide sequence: TGTGCCAGCAGCGCCCCAATAGCGGGAGGGCCAGATACGCAGTATTTT. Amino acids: CASSAPIAGGPDTQYF.

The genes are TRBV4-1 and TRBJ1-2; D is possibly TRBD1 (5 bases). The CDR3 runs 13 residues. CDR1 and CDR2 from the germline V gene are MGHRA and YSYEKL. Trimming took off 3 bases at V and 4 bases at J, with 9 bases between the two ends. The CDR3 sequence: CASSHRGLYGYTF. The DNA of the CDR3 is TGCGCCAGCAGCCATAGGGGACTCTATGGCTACACCTTC.

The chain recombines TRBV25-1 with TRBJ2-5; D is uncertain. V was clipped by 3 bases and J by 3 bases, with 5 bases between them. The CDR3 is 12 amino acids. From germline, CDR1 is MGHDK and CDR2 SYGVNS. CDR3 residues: CASSDNKETQYF. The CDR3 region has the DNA TGTGCCAGCAGTGATAATAAAGAGACCCAGTACTTC.

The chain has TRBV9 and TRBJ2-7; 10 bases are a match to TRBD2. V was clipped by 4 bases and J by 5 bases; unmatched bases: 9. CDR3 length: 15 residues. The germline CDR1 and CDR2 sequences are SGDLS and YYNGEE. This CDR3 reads CASSLGGLAGDEQYF. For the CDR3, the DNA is TGTGCCAGCAGCCTAGGTGGGCTAGCGGGAGACGAGCAGTACTTC.

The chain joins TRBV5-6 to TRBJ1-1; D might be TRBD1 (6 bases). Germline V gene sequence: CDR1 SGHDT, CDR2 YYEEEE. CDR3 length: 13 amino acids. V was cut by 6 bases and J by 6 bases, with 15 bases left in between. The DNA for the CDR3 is TGTGCCAGCACGACGGGGGGGGGCGCTGAAGCTTTCTTT. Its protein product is CASTTGGGAEAFF. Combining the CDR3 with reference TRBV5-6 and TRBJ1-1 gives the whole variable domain DAGVTQSPTHLIKTRGQQVTLRCSPKSGHDTVSWYQQALGQGPQFIFQYYEEEERQRGNFPDRFSGHQFPNYSSELNVNALLLGDSALYLCASTTGGGAEAFFGQGTRLTVV.

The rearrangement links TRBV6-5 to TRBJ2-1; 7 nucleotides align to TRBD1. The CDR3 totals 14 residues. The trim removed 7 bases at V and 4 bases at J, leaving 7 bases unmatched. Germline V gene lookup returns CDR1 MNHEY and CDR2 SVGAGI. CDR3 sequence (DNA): TGTGCCAGCACCAAGGGACAGATATACAATGAGCAGTTCTTC. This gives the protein CASTKGQIYNEQFF.

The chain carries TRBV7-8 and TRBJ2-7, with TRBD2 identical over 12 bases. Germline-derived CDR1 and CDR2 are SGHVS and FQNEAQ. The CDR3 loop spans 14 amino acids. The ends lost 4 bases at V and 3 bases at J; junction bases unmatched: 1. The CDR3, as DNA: TGTGCCAGCAGCTCGGGACTAGCGGGCTACGAGCAGTACTTC. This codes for CASSSGLAGYEQYF.

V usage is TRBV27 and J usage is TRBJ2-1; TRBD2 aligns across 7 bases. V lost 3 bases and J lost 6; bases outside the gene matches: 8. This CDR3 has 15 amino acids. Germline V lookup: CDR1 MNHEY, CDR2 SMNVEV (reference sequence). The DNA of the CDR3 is TGTGCCAGCAGTTTGAGGCGGGAGCGAGCCAATGAGCAGTTCTTC. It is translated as CASSLRRERANEQFF.

CDR3 coding DNA: TGTGCCAGCAGACGCCTGACTAGCGGGCCGAATGAGCAGTTCTTC. Residues: CASRRLTSGPNEQFF. The rearrangement uses TRBV11-2 and TRBJ2-1; 10 nucleotides line up with TRBD2. This CDR3 region has 15 residues. With 6 bases clipped from V and 7 bases from J, the junction kept 9 bases outside the gene matches. In germline, CDR1 is SGHAT, CDR2 FQNNGV.

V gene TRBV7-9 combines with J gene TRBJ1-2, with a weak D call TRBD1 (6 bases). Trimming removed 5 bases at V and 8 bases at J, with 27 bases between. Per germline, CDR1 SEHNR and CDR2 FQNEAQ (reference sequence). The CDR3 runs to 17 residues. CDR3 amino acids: CASSAPFSGAGRDGYTF. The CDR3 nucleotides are TGTGCCAGCAGCGCTCCCTTCTCGGGGGCCGGAAGAGACGGCTACACCTTC.

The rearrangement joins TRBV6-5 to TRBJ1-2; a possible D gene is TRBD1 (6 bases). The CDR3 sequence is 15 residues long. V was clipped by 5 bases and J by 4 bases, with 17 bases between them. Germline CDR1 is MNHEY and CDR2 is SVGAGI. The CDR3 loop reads CASSPSGTPSYGYTF. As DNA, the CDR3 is TGTGCCAGCAGTCCTTCCGGGACACCTTCCTATGGCTACACCTTC.

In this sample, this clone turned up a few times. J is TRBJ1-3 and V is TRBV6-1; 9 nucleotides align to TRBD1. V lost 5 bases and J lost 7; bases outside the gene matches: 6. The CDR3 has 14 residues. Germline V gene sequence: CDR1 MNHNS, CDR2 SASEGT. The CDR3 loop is CASSPGTGWNTIYF. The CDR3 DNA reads TGTGCCAGCAGTCCCGGGACAGGGTGGAACACCATATATTTT.

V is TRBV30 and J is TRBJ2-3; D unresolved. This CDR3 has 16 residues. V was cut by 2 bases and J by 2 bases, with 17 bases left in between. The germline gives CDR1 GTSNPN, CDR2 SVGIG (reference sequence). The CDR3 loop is CAWSSGQSWFTDTQYF. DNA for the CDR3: TGTGCCTGGAGTTCCGGGCAGTCTTGGTTCACAGATACGCAGTATTTT. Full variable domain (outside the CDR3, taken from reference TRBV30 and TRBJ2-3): SQTIHQWPATLVQPVGSPLSLECTVEGTSNPNLYWYRQAAGRGLQLLFYSVGIGQISSEVPQNLSASRPQDRQFILSSKKLLLSDSGFYLCAWSSGQSWFTDTQYFGPGTRLTVL.

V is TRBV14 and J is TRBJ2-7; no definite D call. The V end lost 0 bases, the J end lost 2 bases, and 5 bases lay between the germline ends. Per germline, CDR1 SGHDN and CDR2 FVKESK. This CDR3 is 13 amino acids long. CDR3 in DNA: TGTGCCAGCAGCCAAGAGAGACCCTACGAGCAGTACTTC. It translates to CASSQERPYEQYF. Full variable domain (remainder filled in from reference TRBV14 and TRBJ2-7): EAGVTQFPSHSVIEKGQTVTLRCDPISGHDNLYWYRRVMGKEIKFLLHFVKESKQDESGMPNNRFLAERTGGTYSTLKVQPAELEDSGVYFCASSQERPYEQYFGPGTRLTVT.

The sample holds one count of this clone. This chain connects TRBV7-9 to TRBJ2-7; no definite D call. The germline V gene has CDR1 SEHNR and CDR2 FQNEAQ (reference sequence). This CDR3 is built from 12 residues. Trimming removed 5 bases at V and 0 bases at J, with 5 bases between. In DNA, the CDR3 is TGTGCCAGCAGCGGGGTCTCCTACGAGCAGTACTTC. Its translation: CASSGVSYEQYF.

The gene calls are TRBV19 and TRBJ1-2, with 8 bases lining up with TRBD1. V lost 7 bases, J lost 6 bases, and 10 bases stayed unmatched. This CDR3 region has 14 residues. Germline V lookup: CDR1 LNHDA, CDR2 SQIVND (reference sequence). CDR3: CASKRQGTSDGYTF. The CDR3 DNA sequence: TGTGCCAGTAAAAGACAGGGGACCTCCGATGGCTACACCTTC. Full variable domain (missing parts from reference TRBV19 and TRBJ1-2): DGGITQSPKYLFRKEGQNVTLSCEQNLNHDAMYWYRQDPGQGLRLIYYSQIVNDFQKGDIAEGYSVSREKKESFPLTVTSAQKNPTAFYLCASKRQGTSDGYTFGSGTRLTVV.

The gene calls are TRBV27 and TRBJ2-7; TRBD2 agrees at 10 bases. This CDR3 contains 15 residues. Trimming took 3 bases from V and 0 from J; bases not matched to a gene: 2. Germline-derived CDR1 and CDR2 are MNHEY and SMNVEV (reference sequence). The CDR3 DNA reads TGTGCCAGCAGTTTCGCTAGCGGGAGCTCCTACGAGCAGTACTTC. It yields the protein CASSFASGSSYEQYF.

This CDR3 reads CASSFLYRAQETQYF. Here the CDR3 DNA reads TGTGCCAGCAGCTTCCTATACCGGGCACAAGAGACCCAGTACTTC. The rearrangement joins TRBV7-6 to TRBJ2-5, with D hard to call. This CDR3 has 15 residues. V shed 3 bases and J shed 2 bases, with 13 bases lying between them. Germline V CDR1 and CDR2: SGHVS, FNYEAQ.

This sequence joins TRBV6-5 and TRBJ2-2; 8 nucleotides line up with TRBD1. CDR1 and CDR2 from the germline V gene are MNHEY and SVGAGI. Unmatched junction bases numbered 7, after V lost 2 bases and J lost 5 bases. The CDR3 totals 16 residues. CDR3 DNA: TGTGCCAGCAGTTACGGGATGACAGGGGAGACCGGGGAGCTGTTTTTT. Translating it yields CASSYGMTGETGELFF.

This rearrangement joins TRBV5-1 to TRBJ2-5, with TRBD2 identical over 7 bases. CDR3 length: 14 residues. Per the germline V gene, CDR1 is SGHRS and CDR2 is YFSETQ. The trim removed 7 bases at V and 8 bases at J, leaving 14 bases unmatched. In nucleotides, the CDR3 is TGCGCCAGCGGGCCCCCGGGGGGACCCCCTACCCAGTACTTC. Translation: CASGPPGGPPTQYF.

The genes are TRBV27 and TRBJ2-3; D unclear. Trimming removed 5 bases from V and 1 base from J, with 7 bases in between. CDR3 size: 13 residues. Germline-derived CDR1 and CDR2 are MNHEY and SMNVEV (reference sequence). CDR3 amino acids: CASSPLGTDTQYF. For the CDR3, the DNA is TGTGCCAGCAGTCCCCTAGGCACAGATACGCAGTATTTT.

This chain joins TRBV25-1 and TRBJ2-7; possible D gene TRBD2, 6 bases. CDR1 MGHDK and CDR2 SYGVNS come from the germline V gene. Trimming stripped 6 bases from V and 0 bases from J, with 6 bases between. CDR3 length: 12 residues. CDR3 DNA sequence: TGTGCCAGCAGCGGGGGCTCCTACGAGCAGTACTTC. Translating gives CASSGGSYEQYF.

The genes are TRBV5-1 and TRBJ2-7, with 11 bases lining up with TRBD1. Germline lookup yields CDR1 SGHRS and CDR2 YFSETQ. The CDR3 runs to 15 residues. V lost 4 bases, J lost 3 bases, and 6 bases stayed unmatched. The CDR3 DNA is TGCGCCAGCAGCCCAGGACAGGGGGCCCTCTACGAGCAGTACTTC. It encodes CASSPGQGALYEQYF.

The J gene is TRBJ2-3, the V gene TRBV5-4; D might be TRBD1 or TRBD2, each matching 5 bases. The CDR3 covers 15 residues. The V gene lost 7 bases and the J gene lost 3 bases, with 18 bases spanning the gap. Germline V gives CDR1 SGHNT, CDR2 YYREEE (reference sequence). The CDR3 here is CASSARDGRTDTQYF. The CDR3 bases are TGTGCCAGCTCAGCCAGGGACGGAAGGACAGATACGCAGTATTTT.

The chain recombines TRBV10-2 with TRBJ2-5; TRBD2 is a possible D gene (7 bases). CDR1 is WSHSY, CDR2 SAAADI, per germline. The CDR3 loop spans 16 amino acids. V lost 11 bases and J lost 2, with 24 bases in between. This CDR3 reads CAAAGGRERGQETQYF. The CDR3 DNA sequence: TGCGCCGCGGCCGGTGGGCGGGAGAGGGGGCAAGAGACCCAGTACTTC.

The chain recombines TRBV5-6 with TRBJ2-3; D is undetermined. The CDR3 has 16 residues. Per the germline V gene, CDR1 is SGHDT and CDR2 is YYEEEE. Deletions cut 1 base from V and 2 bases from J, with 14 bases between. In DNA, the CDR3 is TGTGCCAGCAGCTTGTATACGACGGCGTTCACAGATACGCAGTATTTT. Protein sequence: CASSLYTTAFTDTQYF.

The CDR3 protein is CAWSEREGRHEQYF. In DNA, the CDR3 is TGTGCCTGGAGTGAGAGGGAGGGCCGCCACGAGCAGTACTTC. The chain uses TRBV30 and TRBJ2-7, with 7 bases fitting TRBD2. Germline CDR1 reads GTSNPN; CDR2 reads SVGIG (reference sequence). The CDR3 consists of 14 residues. V was clipped by 1 base and J by 5 bases; unmatched bases: 8.